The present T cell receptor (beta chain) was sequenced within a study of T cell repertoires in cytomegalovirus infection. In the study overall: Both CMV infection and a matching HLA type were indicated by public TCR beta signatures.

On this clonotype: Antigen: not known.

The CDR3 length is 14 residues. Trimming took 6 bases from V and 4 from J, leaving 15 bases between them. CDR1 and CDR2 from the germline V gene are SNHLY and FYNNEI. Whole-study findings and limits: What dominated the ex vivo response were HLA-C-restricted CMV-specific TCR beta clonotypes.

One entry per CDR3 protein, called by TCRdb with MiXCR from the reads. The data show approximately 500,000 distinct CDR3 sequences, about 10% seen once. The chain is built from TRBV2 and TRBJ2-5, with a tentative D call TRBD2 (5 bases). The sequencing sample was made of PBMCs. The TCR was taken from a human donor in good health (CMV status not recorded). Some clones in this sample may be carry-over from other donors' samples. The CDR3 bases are TGTGCCAGCAGCCCTGAAGGGAGAGGAGAGACCCAGTACTTC. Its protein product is CASSPEGRGETQYF.